This T cell receptor beta chain was sequenced during a study of cytomegalovirus exposure and HLA in healthy donors. V was pared by 0 bases and J by 8 bases, with 13 bases between. The CDR3 spans 14 residues. Germline assignment: CDR1 GTSNPN and CDR2 SVGIG (reference sequence). This clone was detected only a few times. As the CDR3 is not closed by the conserved phenylalanine or tryptophan, this likely results from a read error. The study ran its PCR with 60 Vbeta and 13 Jbeta primers. TCRdb's table, derived via immunoSEQ multiplex PCR, lists solely in-frame clones and lacks some. The repertoire holds around 130,000 clones, with over 8.5% as singletons.

The chain joins TRBV30 to TRBJ1-4, with D tentatively TRBD1 (6 bases). The source material was PBMCs. This TCR came from a woman between 40 and 50 years old in good health and CMV-seropositive. CDR3 bases: TGTGCCTGGAGTGTAGGGCAGGGGAGGGAAAAACTGTTTGTT. As protein: CAWSVGQGREKLFV.